This T cell receptor (beta chain) was obtained from a study of T cell responses to AZD1222 COVID-19 vaccine. Sequencing used immunoSEQ multiplex PCR; TCRdb keeps in-frame clones, though not all of them. Here the sample spans hundreds of thousands of clones, almost 95% being singletons. Germline-derived CDR1 and CDR2 are SGHTA and FQGNSA. V was pared by 9 bases and J by 6 bases, with 18 bases between. CDR3 size: 14 residues. V gene TRBV7-2 combines with J gene TRBJ2-1; D may match TRBD1 or TRBD2 (5 bases each). The source is an adult who received the AZD1222 COVID-19 vaccine. The starting material was peripheral blood, obtained 28 days after the second AZD1222 dose. The DNA of the CDR3 is TGTGCCAGTTCCTCGGGGCAAAGGGGCAATGAGCAGTTCTTC. Translated, it gives CASSSGQRGNEQFF.